This T cell receptor beta chain was recorded in a study of blood T cell repertoires in COVID-19 (TCRdb year 2020). At the level of the whole study: The collaborator samples originated in the United States, Italy and Spain and spanned the acute and convalescent phases of COVID-19. Where available, HLA class I and class II types were obtained from metadata supplied by the sample provider rather than from assay-based typing. The dataset comprised deeply sampled blood TCRbeta repertoires from subjects exposed to, actively infected with, or recovered from COVID-19. The material from the prospective study consisted of cDNA or gDNA derived from T cells, B-cell-depleted T cells, or PBMCs. The samples were drawn from the first 160 participants of the ongoing ImmuneRACE study and from 1,254 subjects provided by 6 global collaborators. The sample metadata nearly always contained a de-identified subject ID, COVID-19 status, age in years and sex. The repertoires were released in a freely available public database intended as a resource for research on the immune response to SARS-CoV-2.

In the germline V gene, CDR1 corresponds to MDHEN and CDR2 to SYDVKM. From the cysteine through the phenylalanine, the CDR3 covers 15 amino acids. Solely the CDR3 DNA is kept, with 45 bases framed from the first base. The junction shows trimming of 4 bases on V and 5 bases on J, plus 14 bases between the germline ends. TCRbeta CDR3 regions were amplified from genomic DNA by means of the immunoSEQ Assay, a bias-controlled multiplex PCR. Per the source publication's procedure: Nucleated cell counts per sample were estimated from amplification of reference gene primers within the assay. To quantify the absolute abundance of each unique TCRbeta CDR3 rearrangement, sequence reads were collapsed and filtered. For each sample, productive Simpson clonality was calculated by taking the square root of Simpson's diversity index across productive rearrangements. In TCRdb, the immuneACCESS table is reduced to in-frame sequences with V and J assigned. These tables do not hold every clone; where another copy was compared, an unresolved V gene accounts for under half, and the others remain unexplained. The DNA gave D and trimming, while V, J and clone size come from that table. Present in this sample are around 250,000 clones, approximately 83% of which were seen just once. Clones ranked in the top ten supply 1.5% to 2% of the sample.

In the prospective study, participants were about 18 to 90 years old, resided in 24 geographic areas of the United States, and were enrolled through a virtual design. In the prospective study, participants were assigned to cohorts based on the clinical history participants reported in a screening survey and a study questionnaire. Recovered participants in ImmuneRACE Cohort 3 were defined by two consecutive negative NP/OP PCR tests, clearance by a healthcare professional, or resolution of symptoms. In the prospective study, whole blood, serum and a nasopharyngeal or oropharyngeal swab were collected from each participant by mobile phlebotomists. Additional blood draws and questionnaires over an approximately 2-month period could optionally be provided by prospective study participants. Before DNA extraction, prospective study blood samples were shipped either frozen or at room temperature. Regarding this clone: No antigen is known for it. No per-base quality is available; no much larger clone lies one base away.

What the study reported, not specific to this receptor: Clinical and demographic metadata were provided uncurated, with the amount varying by source and participant.

The clonotype comes from a woman aged 45-59 years who had recovered from COVID-19. The sequence is built from TRBV28 and TRBJ1-4; possibly the D gene is TRBD1, per 5 matching bases. Sequenced material: PBMCs or T cells enriched from blood (not recorded which). CDR3 sequence: CASSSLVAGNEKLFF. The DNA sequence reads TGTGCCAGCAGTTCACTTGTTGCAGGGAATGAAAAACTGTTTTTT.